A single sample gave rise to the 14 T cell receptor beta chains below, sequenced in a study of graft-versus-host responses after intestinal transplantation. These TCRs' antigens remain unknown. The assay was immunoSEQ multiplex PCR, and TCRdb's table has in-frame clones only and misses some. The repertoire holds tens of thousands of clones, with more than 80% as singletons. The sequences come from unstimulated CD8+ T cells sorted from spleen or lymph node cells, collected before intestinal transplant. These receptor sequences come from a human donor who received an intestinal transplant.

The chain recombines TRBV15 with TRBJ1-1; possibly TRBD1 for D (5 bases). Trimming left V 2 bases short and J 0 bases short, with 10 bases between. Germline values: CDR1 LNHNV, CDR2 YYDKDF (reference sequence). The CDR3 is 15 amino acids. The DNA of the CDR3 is TGTGCCACCAGCAGATTGACAGAGATGAACACTGAAGCTTTCTTT. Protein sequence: CATSRLTEMNTEAFF.

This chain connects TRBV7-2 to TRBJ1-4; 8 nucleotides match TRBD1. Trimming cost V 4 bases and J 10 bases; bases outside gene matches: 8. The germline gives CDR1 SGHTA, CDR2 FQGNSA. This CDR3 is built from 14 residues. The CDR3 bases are TGTGCCAGCAGCTCGGACAGGGAGCTTAGAAAACTGTTTTTT. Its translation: CASSSDRELRKLFF.

CDR3 DNA sequence: TGTGCCAGCAGTCCCGGCCAGTCTCTACCGGGGGTTCAGCCCCAGCATTTT. This codes for CASSPGQSLPGVQPQHF. The rearrangement uses TRBV28 and TRBJ1-5; TRBD1 might be the D (5 bases). Deletions cut 5 bases from V and 6 bases from J, with 23 bases between. This CDR3 is 17 amino acids long. CDR1 and CDR2 (germline): MDHEN, SYDVKM. Supplemented by reference TRBV28 and TRBJ1-5, the full variable domain reads DVKVTQSSRYLVKRTGEKVFLECVQDMDHENMFWYRQDPGLGLRLIYFSYDVKMKEKGDIPEGYSVSREKKERFSLILESASTNQTSMYLCASSPGQSLPGVQPQHFGDGTRLSIL.

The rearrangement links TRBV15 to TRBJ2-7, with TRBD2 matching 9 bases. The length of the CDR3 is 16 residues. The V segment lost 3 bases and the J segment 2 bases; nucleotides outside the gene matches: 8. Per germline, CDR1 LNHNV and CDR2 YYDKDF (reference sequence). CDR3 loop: CATSSYPGTSTYEQYF. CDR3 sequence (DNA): TGTGCCACCAGCAGTTACCCCGGGACTAGCACCTACGAGCAGTACTTC.

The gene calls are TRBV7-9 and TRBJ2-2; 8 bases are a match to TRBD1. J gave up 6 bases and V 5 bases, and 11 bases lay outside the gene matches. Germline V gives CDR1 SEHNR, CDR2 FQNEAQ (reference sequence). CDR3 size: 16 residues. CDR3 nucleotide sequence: TGTGCCAGCAGCACCCGAGGGACAGGTGGGCCCGGGGAGCTGTTTTTT. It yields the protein CASSTRGTGGPGELFF.

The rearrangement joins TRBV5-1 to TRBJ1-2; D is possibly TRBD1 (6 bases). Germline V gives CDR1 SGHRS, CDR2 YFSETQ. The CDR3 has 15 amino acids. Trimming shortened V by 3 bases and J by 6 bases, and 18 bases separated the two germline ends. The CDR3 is CASSSWGGGLDGYTF. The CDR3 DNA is TGCGCCAGCAGCTCCTGGGGAGGGGGATTGGATGGCTACACCTTC.

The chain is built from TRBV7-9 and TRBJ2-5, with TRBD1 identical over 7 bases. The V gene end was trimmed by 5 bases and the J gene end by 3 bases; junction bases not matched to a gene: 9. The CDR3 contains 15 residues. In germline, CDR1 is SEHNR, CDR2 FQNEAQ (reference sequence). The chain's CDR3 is CASSGTGTAEETQYF. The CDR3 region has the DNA TGTGCCAGCAGCGGAACCGGGACAGCTGAAGAGACCCAGTACTTC.

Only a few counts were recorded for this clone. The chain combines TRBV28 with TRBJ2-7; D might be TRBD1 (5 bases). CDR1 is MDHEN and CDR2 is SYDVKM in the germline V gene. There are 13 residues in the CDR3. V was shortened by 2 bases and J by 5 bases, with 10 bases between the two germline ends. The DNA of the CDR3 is TGTGCCAGCAGTTTAGCAGGGTCCAACGAGCAGTACTTC. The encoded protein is CASSLAGSNEQYF.

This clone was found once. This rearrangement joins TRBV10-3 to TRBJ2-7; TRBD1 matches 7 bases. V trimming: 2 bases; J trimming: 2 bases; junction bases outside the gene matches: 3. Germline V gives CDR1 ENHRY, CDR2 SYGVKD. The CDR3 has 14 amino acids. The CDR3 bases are TGTGCCATCAGTGAGGGGGGACAGACCTACGAGCAGTACTTC. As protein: CAISEGGQTYEQYF.

The CDR3 here is CASSRIATYEQYF. CDR3 DNA sequence: TGTGCCAGCAGTCGAATCGCTACCTACGAGCAGTACTTC. The V and J genes are TRBV27 and TRBJ2-7; D ambiguous. V was cut by 5 bases and J by 2 bases, with 10 bases left in between. The CDR3 extends over 13 amino acids. CDR1 MNHEY and CDR2 SMNVEV come from the germline V gene (reference sequence).

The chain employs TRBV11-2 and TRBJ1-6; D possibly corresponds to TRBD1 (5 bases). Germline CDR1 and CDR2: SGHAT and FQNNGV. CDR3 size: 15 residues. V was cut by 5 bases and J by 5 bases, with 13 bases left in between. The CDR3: CASSPGGQHNSPLHF. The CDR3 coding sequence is TGTGCCAGCAGCCCGGGCGGACAACATAATTCACCCCTCCACTTT. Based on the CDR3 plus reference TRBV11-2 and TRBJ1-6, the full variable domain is EAGVAQSPRYKIIEKRQSVAFWCNPISGHATLYWYQQILGQGPKLLIQFQNNGVVDDSQLPKDRFSAERLKGVDSTLKIQPAKLEDSAVYLCASSPGGQHNSPLHFGNGTRLTVT.

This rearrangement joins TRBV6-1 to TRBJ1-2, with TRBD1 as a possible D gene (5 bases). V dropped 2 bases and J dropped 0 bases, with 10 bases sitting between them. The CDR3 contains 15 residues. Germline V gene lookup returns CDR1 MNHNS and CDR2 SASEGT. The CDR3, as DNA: TGTGCCAGCAGTGAAAGACAGACAGCTAACTATGGCTACACCTTC. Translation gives CASSERQTANYGYTF.

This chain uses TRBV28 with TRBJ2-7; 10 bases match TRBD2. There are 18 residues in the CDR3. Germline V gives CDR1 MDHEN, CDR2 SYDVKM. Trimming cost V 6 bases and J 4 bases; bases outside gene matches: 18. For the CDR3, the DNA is TGTGCCAGCAGCCTATCTAGCGGGAGACGCCGGGGGGATTACGAGCAGTACTTC. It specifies CASSLSSGRRRGDYEQYF.

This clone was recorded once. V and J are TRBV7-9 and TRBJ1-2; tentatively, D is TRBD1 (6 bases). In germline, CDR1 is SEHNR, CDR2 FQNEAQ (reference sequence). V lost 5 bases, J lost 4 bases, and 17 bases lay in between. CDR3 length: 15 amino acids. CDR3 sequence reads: CASSQWGGPGYGYTF. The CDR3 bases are TGTGCCAGCAGCCAATGGGGGGGGCCAGGCTATGGCTACACCTTC.